A single sample is the source of the 32 T cell receptor beta chains below, sequenced in a study of HIV-infected patients and healthy controls. No cell fractionation was done, so the repertoire covers all unsorted peripheral blood T cells. cDNA was made from around 0.45 ug RNA using alpha and beta constant primers. Alpha and beta chain libraries were made separately by chain-specific third strand synthesis with multiplexing indices. Each CDR3 protein gets one entry after TCRdb re-called the 5' RACE reads with MiXCR. The profile shows a few thousand distinct CDR3 sequences, about 10% of them singletons. The material sequenced was blood, taken before antiretroviral therapy. The receptors here all came from an adult with HIV infection.

This clonotype was counted at least ten times. The chain links TRBV7-2 to TRBJ2-3; no reliable D call. This CDR3 is 13 amino acids long. Germline CDR1 and CDR2: SGHTA and FQGNSA. Deletions cut 1 base from V and 5 bases from J, with 7 bases between. The CDR3 DNA sequence: TGTGCCAGCAGCTTAGGTAGGAGAGATACGCAGTATTTT. The encoded protein is CASSLGRRDTQYF. Using reference TRBV7-2 and TRBJ2-3 for the parts outside the CDR3, the full variable domain is GAGVSQSPSNKVTEKGKDVELRCDPISGHTALYWYRQSLGQGLEFLIYFQGNSAPDKSGLPSDRFSAERTGGSVSTLTIQRTQQEDSAVYLCASSLGRRDTQYFGPGTRLTVL.

This clonotype counts as medium-sized (0.01 to 0.1%). The chain joins TRBV4-1 to TRBJ1-6, with D uncertain. Germline lookup yields CDR1 MGHRA and CDR2 YSYEKL. The CDR3 loop spans 16 amino acids. V was trimmed by 2 bases and J by 4 bases, leaving 12 bases between them. CDR3 bases: TGCGCCAGCAGCCAACATGTAGGAGTTTATAATTCACCCCTCCACTTT. Encoded protein: CASSQHVGVYNSPLHF.

In this sample, this clonotype turned up many times. The V gene is TRBV5-6, the J gene TRBJ2-5; D unresolved. The CDR3 length is 17 residues. From germline, CDR1 is SGHDT and CDR2 YYEEEE. Trimming cost V 0 bases and J 3 bases, with 18 bases left between them. The CDR3 coding sequence is TGTGCCAGCAGCTTGGCTGCACGTCGACGGCGAAAAGAGACCCAGTACTTC. Protein product: CASSLAARRRRKETQYF.

By frequency in the sample, this clonotype is medium-sized (0.01 to 0.1%). The chain employs TRBV18 and TRBJ1-3, with a possible D match to TRBD1 (5 bases). V was clipped by 3 bases and J by 0 bases, with 6 bases between them. Germline V gene data show CDR1 as KGHSH and CDR2 as LQKENI. The CDR3 is 14 amino acids. In DNA form, the CDR3 reads TGTGCCAGCTCACCGCAGGGCTCTGGAAACACCATATATTTT. It yields the protein CASSPQGSGNTIYF. The whole variable domain, filled in from reference TRBV18 and TRBJ1-3, reads NAGVMQNPRHLVRRRGQEARLRCSPMKGHSHVYWYRQLPEEGLKFMVYLQKENIIDESGMPKERFSAEFPKEGPSILRIQQVVRGDSAAYFCASSPQGSGNTIYFGEGSWLTVV.

This clonotype is labeled as medium-sized. CDR3 sequence reads: CASSVLAGPTDTQYF. The CDR3 DNA reads TGTGCCAGCAGCGTACTGGCGGGGCCCACAGATACGCAGTATTTT. The chain recombines TRBV9 with TRBJ2-3; tentatively, D is TRBD2 (6 bases). The CDR3 sequence is 15 residues long. Germline-derived CDR1 and CDR2 are SGDLS and YYNGEE. The V and J ends lost 1 base and 2 bases respectively, with 11 bases between them.

The rearrangement uses TRBV20-1 and TRBJ2-7, with a tentative D call TRBD2 (5 bases). V lost 6 bases to trimming and J lost 4 bases, with 16 bases between them. Germline V gene sequence: CDR1 DFQATT, CDR2 SNEGSKA (reference sequence). CDR3 length: 13 residues. The CDR3 nucleotides are TGCAGTGCCAGCGGCTCCGTCGGGTACGAGCAGTACTTC. It is translated as CSASGSVGYEQYF.

The gene calls are TRBV6-2 or TRBV6-3 and TRBJ2-1; maybe TRBD1 (6 bases). Looked up from germline, CDR1 is MNHEY and CDR2 is SVGEGT. There are 14 residues in the CDR3. V was pared by 0 bases and J by 10 bases, with 13 bases between. The CDR3 bases are TGTGCCAGCAGTTACTCGATGGCAGGGGCCGAGCAGTTCTTC. The encoded protein is CASSYSMAGAEQFF.

This clonotype qualifies as medium-sized (0.01 to 0.1%). The chain combines TRBV7-2 with TRBJ2-3; tentative D call: TRBD1 (6 bases). Looked up from germline, CDR1 is SGHTA and CDR2 is FQGNSA. The CDR3 length is 14 residues. The V end lost 3 bases, the J end lost 2 bases, and 9 bases lay between the germline ends. The CDR3 DNA reads TGTGCCAGCAGCTTCGACAGGTCCACAGATACGCAGTATTTT. Translation gives CASSFDRSTDTQYF.

The chain has TRBV18 and TRBJ2-1; D unresolved. The CDR3 sequence is 11 residues long. V was pared by 4 bases and J by 7 bases, with 5 bases between. From germline, CDR1 is KGHSH and CDR2 LQKENI. CDR3 DNA sequence: TGTGCCAGCTCACTTCAAAATGAGCAGTTCTTC. Translation gives CASSLQNEQFF.

Only a few counts were recorded for this clonotype. J is TRBJ2-7 and V is TRBV20-1, with D tentatively TRBD2 (5 bases). The V gene lost 7 bases and the J gene lost 6 bases, with 13 bases spanning the gap. CDR3 length equals 11 residues. Germline values: CDR1 DFQATT, CDR2 SNEGSKA (reference sequence). The CDR3 sequence: CSEQRRSEQYF. CDR3 sequence (DNA): TGCAGTGAGCAGCGGCGGAGCGAGCAGTACTTC.

Sample share makes this clonotype medium-sized. V gene TRBV24-1 combines with J gene TRBJ2-3, with D maybe TRBD1 (6 bases). Germline CDR1 KGHDR, CDR2 SFDVKD. The CDR3 extends over 16 amino acids. With 3 bases removed from V and 4 bases from J, the gap between germline ends came to 16 bases. CDR3 coding DNA: TGTGCCACCAGTGATCCCGACAGGATCGCCTCAGATACGCAGTATTTT. Translating gives CATSDPDRIASDTQYF.

V and J are TRBV6-6 and TRBJ2-3; D remains ambiguous. There are 14 residues in the CDR3. The germline gives CDR1 MNHNY, CDR2 SVGAGI (reference sequence). V lost 2 bases to trimming and J lost 0 bases, with 6 bases between them. The CDR3 DNA follows: TGTGCCAGCAGTTACGGAAGTAGCACAGATACGCAGTATTTT. Encoded protein: CASSYGSSTDTQYF.

This clonotype was detected a few times. V is TRBV6-5 and J is TRBJ2-3; 10 bases map to TRBD2. V was clipped by 6 bases and J by 2 bases; unmatched bases: 8. From germline, CDR1 is MNHEY and CDR2 SVGAGI. The CDR3 is made up of 16 amino acids. CDR3 sequence reads: CASRALAGGLTDTQYF. The CDR3 DNA sequence: TGTGCCAGCAGGGCCTTAGCGGGGGGCCTCACAGATACGCAGTATTTT.

Judged by abundance, this clonotype is medium-sized. This sequence joins TRBV6-1 and TRBJ1-5; 11 bases are shared with TRBD1. V dropped 5 bases and J dropped 1; count of bases not matched to a gene: 4. Germline CDR1 and CDR2: MNHNS and SASEGT. The CDR3 totals 16 residues. The CDR3 loop reads CASSPGQGESNQPQHF. CDR3 nucleotide sequence: TGTGCCAGCAGTCCGGGACAGGGGGAGAGCAATCAGCCCCAGCATTTT.

This clonotype was recorded many times. This chain links TRBV7-2 with TRBJ2-7, with a weak D call TRBD1 (5 bases). Trimming took 5 bases from V and 2 from J, leaving 10 bases between them. CDR1 and CDR2 (germline): SGHTA, FQGNSA. CDR3 length: 13 amino acids. The CDR3 reads CASSPTTAYEQYF. For the CDR3, the DNA is TGTGCCAGCAGCCCGACGACAGCCTACGAGCAGTACTTC.

By share, this clonotype counts as medium-sized. V gene TRBV11-2 combines with J gene TRBJ2-5, with D perhaps matching TRBD2 (6 bases). The V end was cut by 6 bases, the J end by 1 base, with 18 bases between. The CDR3 is 16 amino acids. Germline V lookup: CDR1 SGHAT, CDR2 FQNNGV. The CDR3 loop is CASSSRDSSLQETQYF. For the CDR3, the DNA is TGTGCCAGCAGTTCGCGGGATAGTAGCCTCCAAGAGACCCAGTACTTC.

This clonotype qualifies as medium-sized. V usage is TRBV3-1 and J usage is TRBJ1-2, with D maybe TRBD1 (5 bases). This CDR3 comprises 13 residues. V was shortened by 4 bases and J by 7 bases, with 13 bases between the two germline ends. Germline-derived CDR1 and CDR2 are LGHDT and YNNKEL (reference sequence). This CDR3 is CASSPLGAGGYTF. The CDR3 DNA reads TGTGCCAGCAGCCCCCTCGGGGCTGGTGGCTACACCTTC. The complete variable domain, with remaining parts taken from reference TRBV3-1 and TRBJ1-2, reads DTAVSQTPKYLVTQMGNDKSIKCEQNLGHDTMYWYKQDSKKFLKIMFSYNNKELIINETVPNRFSPKSPDKAHLNLHINSLELGDSAVYFCASSPLGAGGYTFGSGTRLTVV.

This sequence joins TRBV5-1 and TRBJ1-4; TRBD1 is a possible D gene (6 bases). Trimming left V 1 base short and J 4 bases short, with 17 bases between. The CDR3 runs 17 residues. The germline V gene has CDR1 SGHRS and CDR2 YFSETQ. The CDR3 spells CASSLLPTDRFNEKLFF. The CDR3 nucleotides are TGCGCCAGCAGCTTGCTCCCTACAGACAGGTTTAATGAAAAACTGTTTTTT.

This clonotype counts as medium-sized. The chain combines TRBV2 with TRBJ1-2; D gene ambiguous. With 6 bases removed from V and 8 bases from J, the gap between germline ends came to 16 bases. Germline CDR1 reads SNHLY; CDR2 reads FYNNEI. The CDR3 has 13 amino acids. CDR3 loop: CASSLNGPVGYTF. In DNA form, the CDR3 reads TGTGCCAGCAGCCTAAATGGCCCGGTCGGCTACACCTTC.

This clonotype is categorized as medium-sized. V and J are TRBV4-2 and TRBJ1-6; the match to TRBD1 covers 8 bases. The germline CDR1 and CDR2 sequences are LGHNA and YNFKEQ. The CDR3 contains 16 residues. V shed 4 bases and J 14 bases; nucleotides not matched to a gene: 16. CDR3 bases: TGTGCCAGCAGCCCTCAGCTCGGGACAGGCCTTGGGTCCCTCCACTTT. It codes for CASSPQLGTGLGSLHF.

Judged by abundance, this clonotype is medium-sized (0.01 to 0.1%). CDR3 amino acids: CASSPTPSSETQYF. The CDR3 nucleotides are TGTGCCAGCAGCCCTACCCCCTCATCGGAGACCCAGTACTTC. This chain joins TRBV7-9 and TRBJ2-5; D remains unclear. The CDR3 contains 14 residues. The germline V gene has CDR1 SEHNR and CDR2 FQNEAQ (reference sequence). Trimming left V 5 bases short and J 5 bases short, with 15 bases between.

The V gene is TRBV20-1, the J gene TRBJ2-7; D not certain. V lost 6 bases and J 0 bases, leaving 15 bases between the germline ends. CDR1 is DFQATT, CDR2 SNEGSKA, per germline (reference sequence). CDR3 length: 14 residues. The CDR3 reads CSAHLPDLSYEQYF. As DNA, the CDR3 is TGCAGTGCCCATCTTCCGGACCTCTCCTACGAGCAGTACTTC.

This clonotype is medium-sized (0.01 to 0.1%) within its sample. The chain is built from TRBV6-6 and TRBJ1-1, with TRBD1 identical over 8 bases. Germline-derived CDR1 and CDR2 are MNHNY and SVGAGI (reference sequence). J gave up 7 bases and V 6 bases, and 19 bases lay outside the gene matches. CDR3 size: 17 residues. The chain's CDR3 is CASSPRTGRLSSHEAFF. The CDR3, as DNA: TGTGCCAGCAGCCCTAGGACAGGGAGATTGTCAAGCCATGAAGCTTTCTTT.

By share, this clonotype counts as medium-sized. The chain joins TRBV12-3 or TRBV12-4 to TRBJ2-7, with D perhaps matching TRBD2 (6 bases). There are 13 residues in the CDR3. The ends were cut back, 3 bases at V and 6 bases at J, with 12 bases in the middle. The CDR3 here is CASSFPLGGEQYF. As DNA, the CDR3 is TGTGCCAGCAGTTTCCCTCTGGGAGGCGAGCAGTACTTC.

The chain joins TRBV13 to TRBJ2-7; possible D gene TRBD1, 5 bases. Germline loops: CDR1 PRHDT, CDR2 FYEKMQ (reference sequence). The CDR3 consists of 14 residues. Trimming shortened V by 5 bases and J by 0 bases, and 11 bases separated the two germline ends. The CDR3 here is CASSPTVNSYEQYF. Here the CDR3 DNA reads TGTGCCAGCAGCCCGACAGTGAACTCCTACGAGCAGTACTTC.

This clonotype is medium-sized by share. V usage is TRBV7-9 and J usage is TRBJ2-3, with a weak D call TRBD2 (6 bases). This CDR3 is 16 amino acids long. Trimming left V 5 bases short and J 6 bases short, with 21 bases between. The germline V gene encodes CDR1 SEHNR and CDR2 FQNEAQ (reference sequence). The CDR3 DNA sequence: TGTGCCAGCAGCCGCGCATATACGGGAGCCTTGGATACGCAGTATTTT. Its translation is CASSRAYTGALDTQYF.

CDR3 amino acids: CASSDPRQGTDTQYF. As DNA, the CDR3 is TGTGCCAGCAGTGATCCACGGCAGGGCACAGATACGCAGTATTTT. This chain uses TRBV25-1 with TRBJ2-3, with D uncertain. The V and J ends lost 3 bases and 1 base respectively, with 11 bases between them. The CDR3 sequence is 15 residues long. The germline V gene encodes CDR1 MGHDK and CDR2 SYGVNS. The full variable domain, rest sourced from reference TRBV25-1 and TRBJ2-3, is EADIYQTPRYLVIGTGKKITLECSQTMGHDKMYWYQQDPGMELHLIHYSYGVNSTEKGDLSSESTVSRIRTEHFPLTLESARPSHTSQYLCASSDPRQGTDTQYFGPGTRLTVL.

This clonotype is termed medium-sized. V and J are TRBV6-1 and TRBJ2-7, with 7 bases fitting TRBD1. V lost 6 bases, J lost 3 bases, and 17 bases stayed unmatched. The germline CDR1 and CDR2 sequences are MNHNS and SASEGT. The CDR3 is 17 residues long. The CDR3 bases are TGTGCCAGCAGCGAGGTGCCGCCAGGGGGAGAGGACTACGAGCAGTACTTC. Amino acids: CASSEVPPGGEDYEQYF.

The sample holds many counts of this clonotype. The chain uses TRBV28 and TRBJ1-2; no reliable D call. Germline CDR1 MDHEN, CDR2 SYDVKM. The CDR3 covers 15 residues. V lost 2 bases and J 8 bases, leaving 18 bases between the germline ends. This chain's CDR3 is CASSLPYDTLYGYTF. CDR3 DNA: TGTGCCAGCAGTTTACCCTATGACACCCTCTACGGCTACACCTTC.

This clonotype is classed as medium-sized. The chain joins TRBV2 to TRBJ1-4; D gene unclear. The CDR3 runs 12 residues. V shed 6 bases and J shed 8 bases, with 10 bases lying between them. The germline gives CDR1 SNHLY, CDR2 FYNNEI. CDR3 DNA sequence: TGTGCCAGCAGGACGGGGAGCGAAAAACTGTTTTTT. Translation gives CASRTGSEKLFF.

This clonotype is labeled medium-sized. The rearrangement joins TRBV7-6 to TRBJ1-4, with D tentatively TRBD1 (6 bases). Germline values: CDR1 SGHVS, CDR2 FNYEAQ. The CDR3 is made up of 16 amino acids. V shed 4 bases and J shed 11 bases, with 23 bases lying between them. This CDR3 is CASSSQFGGATVKLFF. DNA of the CDR3: TGTGCCAGCAGCTCCCAATTCGGGGGCGCAACTGTGAAACTGTTTTTT.

This clonotype is medium-sized by share. CDR3 loop: CSPGPRPRETQYF. DNA for the CDR3: TGCAGCCCCGGGCCTCGGCCGAGAGAGACCCAGTACTTC. The rearrangement uses TRBV29-1 and TRBJ2-5, with D uncertain. The germline V gene encodes CDR1 SQVTM and CDR2 ANQGSEA. Trimming removed 8 bases at V and 4 bases at J, with 17 bases between. CDR3 length: 13 residues.